This is a list of T cell receptor beta chains from one sample in a study of vaccination effects on CD4 cells after COVID-19. TCRdb's copy holds only in-frame clones and misses some; the assay was immunoSEQ multiplex PCR. The table lists some 60,000 clones, less than 80% of them singletons. These TCRs are of unknown antigen specificity. Sequencing was performed on CD4+ T cells from PBMCs cultured without peptide, taken after COVID-19 vaccination. Receptors were obtained from a human donor who received a COVID-19 vaccine. Both conserved end residues are part of each CDR3.

v_call: TRBV6-5; j_call: TRBJ1-6; cdr3_length: 14; cdr3_aa: CASSWGTGNSPLHF
v_call: TRBV2; j_call: TRBJ1-5; cdr3_length: 12; cdr3_aa: CASSEQAQPQHF
v_call: TRBV2; j_call: TRBJ2-1; cdr3_length: 14; cdr3_aa: CASRIASLGNEQFF
v_call: TRBV10-3; j_call: TRBJ1-6; cdr3_length: 15; cdr3_aa: CAIRGGRGEGSPLHF
v_call: TRBV27; j_call: TRBJ1-2; cdr3_length: 13; cdr3_aa: CASRTSVAYGYTF
v_call: TRBV2; j_call: TRBJ1-6; cdr3_length: 15; cdr3_aa: CASSAYSRGQSPLHF
v_call: TRBV6-1; j_call: TRBJ1-6; cdr3_length: 13; cdr3_aa: CASSEGTGGALHF
v_call: TRBV6-4; j_call: TRBJ1-1; cdr3_length: 13; cdr3_aa: CASSAGNGAEAFF
v_call: TRBV6-2/TRBV6-3; j_call: TRBJ1-5; cdr3_length: 14; cdr3_aa: CASSYSRGGQPQHF
v_call: TRBV30; j_call: TRBJ1-6; cdr3_length: 12; cdr3_aa: CAWVTDNSPLHF
v_call: TRBV9; j_call: TRBJ2-1; cdr3_length: 14; cdr3_aa: CASSVVSREGEQFF
v_call: TRBV28; j_call: TRBJ1-4; cdr3_length: 17; cdr3_aa: CASSAHRGLTTNEKLFF
v_call: TRBV6-5; j_call: TRBJ1-5; cdr3_length: 13; cdr3_aa: CASSYTRNQPQHF
v_call: TRBV7-6; j_call: TRBJ2-3; cdr3_length: 18; cdr3_aa: CASSLPPGAAGEADTQYF
v_call: TRBV12-3/TRBV12-4; j_call: TRBJ2-3; cdr3_length: 11; cdr3_aa: CASSFGDTQYF
v_call: TRBV2; j_call: TRBJ2-1; cdr3_length: 12; cdr3_aa: CASSEDSNEQFF
v_call: TRBV27; j_call: TRBJ1-3; cdr3_length: 13; cdr3_aa: CAGDAGGTDTIYF
v_call: TRBV14; j_call: TRBJ2-5; cdr3_length: 12; cdr3_aa: CASSQVGETQYF
v_call: TRBV30; j_call: TRBJ2-5; cdr3_length: 14; cdr3_aa: CAWERGGVRETQYF
v_call: TRBV6-2/TRBV6-3; j_call: TRBJ2-6; cdr3_length: 17; cdr3_aa: CASSPGQVTPGANVLTF
v_call: TRBV5-1; j_call: TRBJ2-1; cdr3_length: 15; cdr3_aa: CASSETGEAYNEQFF
v_call: TRBV18; j_call: TRBJ1-4; cdr3_length: 15; cdr3_aa: CASSLGGATNEKLFF
v_call: TRBV9; j_call: TRBJ2-1; cdr3_length: 14; cdr3_aa: CASSVSGGRNEQFF
v_call: TRBV29-1; j_call: TRBJ1-2; cdr3_length: 12; cdr3_aa: CSVYTTGEGYTF
v_call: TRBV5-1; j_call: TRBJ2-4; cdr3_length: 14; cdr3_aa: CASSPDRTKNIQYF
v_call: TRBV5-1; j_call: TRBJ1-2; cdr3_length: 13; cdr3_aa: CASSPGENYGYTF
v_call: TRBV6-2/TRBV6-3; j_call: TRBJ1-5; cdr3_length: 15; cdr3_aa: CASSPGTAINQPQHF
v_call: TRBV6-5; j_call: TRBJ1-1; cdr3_length: 13; cdr3_aa: CASEGTANTEAFF
v_call: TRBV5-1; j_call: TRBJ2-7; cdr3_length: 17; cdr3_aa: CASSFKIPGQGSYEQYF
v_call: TRBV2; j_call: TRBJ1-2; cdr3_length: 14; cdr3_aa: CASSVAGGGYGYTF
v_call: TRBV9; j_call: TRBJ1-5; cdr3_length: 15; cdr3_aa: CASSAGANPGQPQHF
v_call: TRBV6-5; j_call: TRBJ2-7; cdr3_length: 14; cdr3_aa: CASMGERYVYEQYF
v_call: TRBV20-1; j_call: TRBJ2-4; cdr3_length: 11; cdr3_aa: CSAEGGNIQYF
v_call: TRBV2; j_call: TRBJ1-2; cdr3_length: 14; cdr3_aa: CASRTKLGPHGYTF
v_call: TRBV5-1; j_call: TRBJ2-5; cdr3_length: 13; cdr3_aa: CASSFADRETQYF
v_call: TRBV3-1/TRBV3-2; j_call: TRBJ1-5; cdr3_length: 12; cdr3_aa: CASSQPNQPQHF
v_call: TRBV11-2; j_call: TRBJ1-3; cdr3_length: 16; cdr3_aa: CASSLPIRSSGNTIYF
v_call: TRBV7-9; j_call: TRBJ2-7; cdr3_length: 12; cdr3_aa: CASSLVEYEQYF
v_call: TRBV5-1; j_call: TRBJ2-5; cdr3_length: 14; cdr3_aa: CASSLAGGAETQYF
v_call: TRBV24-1; j_call: TRBJ2-3; cdr3_length: 17; cdr3_aa: CATSDLPGRGHTDTQYF
v_call: TRBV7-8; j_call: TRBJ2-1; cdr3_length: 13; cdr3_aa: CASSLGTASEQFF
v_call: TRBV6-4; j_call: TRBJ1-2; cdr3_length: 15; cdr3_aa: CASSDSSRQAYGYTF
v_call: TRBV19; j_call: TRBJ2-1; cdr3_length: 16; cdr3_aa: CASSKDREYSYNEQFF
v_call: TRBV3-1/TRBV3-2; j_call: TRBJ2-3; cdr3_length: 14; cdr3_aa: CASSRRANTDTQYF
v_call: TRBV5-1; j_call: TRBJ1-5; cdr3_length: 18; cdr3_aa: CAGPYSGGSGNCNQPQHF
v_call: TRBV28; j_call: TRBJ2-7; cdr3_length: 16; cdr3_aa: CASSLQDRARGYEQYF
v_call: TRBV6-4; j_call: TRBJ2-2; cdr3_length: 15; cdr3_aa: CASSAAIGDTGELFF
v_call: TRBV29-1; j_call: TRBJ2-1; cdr3_length: 15; cdr3_aa: CSVEDGWYPGNEQFF
v_call: TRBV5-1; j_call: TRBJ2-3; cdr3_length: 14; cdr3_aa: CASSLSGAADTQYF
v_call: TRBV6-5; j_call: TRBJ2-7; cdr3_length: 13; cdr3_aa: CASSPGGGYEQYF
v_call: TRBV12-5; j_call: TRBJ1-6; cdr3_length: 16; cdr3_aa: CASGLPGQVMASPLHF
v_call: TRBV5-1; j_call: TRBJ2-1; cdr3_length: 15; cdr3_aa: CASSLVDSSYNEQFF
v_call: TRBV6-1; j_call: TRBJ2-1; cdr3_length: 14; cdr3_aa: CASSERGLWNEQFF
v_call: TRBV15; j_call: TRBJ1-6; cdr3_length: 14; cdr3_aa: CATSRDVRDSPLHF
v_call: TRBV19; j_call: TRBJ1-2; cdr3_length: 14; cdr3_aa: CASSIGARDHGYTF
v_call: TRBV4-2; j_call: TRBJ2-7; cdr3_length: 14; cdr3_aa: CASSQDIGREVQYF
v_call: TRBV10-3; j_call: TRBJ2-7; cdr3_length: 15; cdr3_aa: CAIRGTGTSSYEQYF
v_call: TRBV28; j_call: TRBJ2-1; cdr3_length: 16; cdr3_aa: CASSFGRGKTYNEQFF
v_call: TRBV9; j_call: TRBJ2-1; cdr3_length: 15; cdr3_aa: CASSVDLYAYNEQFF
v_call: TRBV5-4; j_call: TRBJ2-7; cdr3_length: 14; cdr3_aa: CASSSKGQEYEQYF